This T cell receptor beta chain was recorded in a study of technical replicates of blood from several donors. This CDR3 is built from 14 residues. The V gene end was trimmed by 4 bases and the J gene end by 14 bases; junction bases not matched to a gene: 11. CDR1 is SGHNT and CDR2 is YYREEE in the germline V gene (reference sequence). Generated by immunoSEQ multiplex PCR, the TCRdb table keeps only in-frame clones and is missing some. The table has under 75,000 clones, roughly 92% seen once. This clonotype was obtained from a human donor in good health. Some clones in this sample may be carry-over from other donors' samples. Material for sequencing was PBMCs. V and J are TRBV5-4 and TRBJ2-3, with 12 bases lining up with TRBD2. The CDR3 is CASSPQTSGRGLYF. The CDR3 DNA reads TGTGCCAGCAGCCCCCAGACTAGCGGGAGAGGTTTGTATTTT.